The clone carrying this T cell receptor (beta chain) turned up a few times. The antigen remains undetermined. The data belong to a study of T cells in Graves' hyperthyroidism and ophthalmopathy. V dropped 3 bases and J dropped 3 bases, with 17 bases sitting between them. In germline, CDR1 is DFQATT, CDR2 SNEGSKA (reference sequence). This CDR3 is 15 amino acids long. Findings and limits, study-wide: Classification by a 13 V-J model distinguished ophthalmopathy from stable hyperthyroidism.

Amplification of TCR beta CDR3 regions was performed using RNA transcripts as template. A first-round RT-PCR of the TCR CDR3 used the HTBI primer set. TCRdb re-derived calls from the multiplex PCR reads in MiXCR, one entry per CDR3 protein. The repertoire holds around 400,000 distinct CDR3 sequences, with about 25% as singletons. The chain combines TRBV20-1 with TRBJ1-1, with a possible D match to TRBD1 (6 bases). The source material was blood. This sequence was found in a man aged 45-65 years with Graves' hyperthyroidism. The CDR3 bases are TGCAGTGCTAGCCCTCCCAGGGGCGGGGACACTGAAGCTTTCTTT. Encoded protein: CSASPPRGGDTEAFF.